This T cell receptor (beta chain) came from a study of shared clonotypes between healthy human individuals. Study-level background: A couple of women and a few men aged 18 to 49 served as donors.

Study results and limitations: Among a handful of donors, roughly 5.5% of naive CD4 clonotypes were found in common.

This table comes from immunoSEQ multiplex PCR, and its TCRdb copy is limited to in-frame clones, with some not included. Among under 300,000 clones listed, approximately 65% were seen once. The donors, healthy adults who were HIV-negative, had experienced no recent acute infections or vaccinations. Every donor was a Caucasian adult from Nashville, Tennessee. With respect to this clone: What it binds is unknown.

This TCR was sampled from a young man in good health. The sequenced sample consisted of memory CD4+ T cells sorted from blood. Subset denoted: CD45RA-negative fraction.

DNA of the CDR3: TGCGCCAGCACCATGATGGGCTATGAGCAGTTCTTC. It is translated as CASTMMGYEQFF. This chain joins TRBV10-2 and TRBJ2-1; D call uncertain. V was pared by 7 bases and J by 8 bases, with 12 bases between. Germline values: CDR1 WSHSY, CDR2 SAAADI. The CDR3 covers 12 residues.